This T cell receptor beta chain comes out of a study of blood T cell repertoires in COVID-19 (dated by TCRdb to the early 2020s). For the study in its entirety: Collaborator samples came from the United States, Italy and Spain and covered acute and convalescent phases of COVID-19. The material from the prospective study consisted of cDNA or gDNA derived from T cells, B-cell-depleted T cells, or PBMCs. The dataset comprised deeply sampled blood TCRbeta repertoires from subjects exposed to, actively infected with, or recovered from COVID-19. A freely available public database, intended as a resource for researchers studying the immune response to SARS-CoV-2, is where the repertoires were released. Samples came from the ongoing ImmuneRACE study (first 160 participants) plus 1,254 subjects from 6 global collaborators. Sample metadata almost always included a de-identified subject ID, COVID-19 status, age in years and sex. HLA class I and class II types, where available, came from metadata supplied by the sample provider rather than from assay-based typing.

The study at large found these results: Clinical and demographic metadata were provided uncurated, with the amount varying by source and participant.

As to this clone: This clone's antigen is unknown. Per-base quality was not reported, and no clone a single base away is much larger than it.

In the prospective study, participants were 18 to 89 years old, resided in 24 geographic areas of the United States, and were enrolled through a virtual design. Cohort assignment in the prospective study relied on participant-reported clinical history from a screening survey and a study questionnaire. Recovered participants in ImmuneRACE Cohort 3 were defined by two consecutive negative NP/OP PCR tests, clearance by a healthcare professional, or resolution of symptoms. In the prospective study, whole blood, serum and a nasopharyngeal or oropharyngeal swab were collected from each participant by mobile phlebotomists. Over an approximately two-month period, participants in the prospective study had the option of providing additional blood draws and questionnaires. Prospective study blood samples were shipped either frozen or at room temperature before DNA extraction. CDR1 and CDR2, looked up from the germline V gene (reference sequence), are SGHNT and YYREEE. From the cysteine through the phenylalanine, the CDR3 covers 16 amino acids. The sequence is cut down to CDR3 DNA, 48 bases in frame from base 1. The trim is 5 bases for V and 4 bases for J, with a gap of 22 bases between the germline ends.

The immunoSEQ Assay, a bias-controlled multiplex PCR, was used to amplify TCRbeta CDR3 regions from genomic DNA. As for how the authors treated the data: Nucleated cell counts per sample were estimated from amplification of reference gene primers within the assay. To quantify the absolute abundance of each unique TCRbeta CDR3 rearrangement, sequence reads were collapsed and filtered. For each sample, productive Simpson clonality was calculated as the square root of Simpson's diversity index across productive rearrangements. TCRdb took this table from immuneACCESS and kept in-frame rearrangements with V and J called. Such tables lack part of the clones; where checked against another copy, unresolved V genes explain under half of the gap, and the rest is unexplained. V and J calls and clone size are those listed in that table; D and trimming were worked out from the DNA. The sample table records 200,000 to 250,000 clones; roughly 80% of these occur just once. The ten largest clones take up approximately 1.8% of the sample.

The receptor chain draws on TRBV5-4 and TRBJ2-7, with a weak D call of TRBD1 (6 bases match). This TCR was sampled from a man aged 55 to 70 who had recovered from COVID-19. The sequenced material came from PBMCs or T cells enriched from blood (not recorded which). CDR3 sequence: CASRGAGDKTQYEQYF. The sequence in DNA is TGTGCCAGCAGGGGGGCCGGTGACAAGACCCAGTACGAGCAGTACTTC.